This TCR beta chain originates from a study of read filtering for tumor transcriptome and immune sequencing. At the level of the study: The cohort had about 16 men and over eleven women aged about 47 to 90, mean roughly 66 years.

The library was built from roughly 400 ng RNA with molecular barcoded adaptors for alpha/delta and beta/gamma chains. One entry per CDR3 protein, called by TCRdb with MiXCR from the reads. The sample includes around 140,000 distinct CDR3 sequences, about 13% seen only once; the top ten take 7.5% to 10%. This clonotype has only a few counts. Every patient had bone marrow sampled while the disease was active. From germline, CDR1 is PRHDT and CDR2 FYEKMQ (reference sequence). Trimming left V 5 bases short and J 5 bases short, with 15 bases between. The length of the CDR3 is 14 residues. The sequenced sample was a population of CD138-negative cells sorted from bone marrow. The receptor was derived from a donor aged 40 or over with multiple myeloma. The chain recombines TRBV13 with TRBJ2-5; a possible D gene is TRBD1 (6 bases). The CDR3 bases are TGTGCCAGCAGCACGACAGGCTCTCTTGAGACCCAGTACTTC. This sequence encodes CASSTTGSLETQYF.